This T cell receptor (beta chain) derives from a study of T cell responses to AZD1222 COVID-19 vaccine. V gave up 5 bases and J gave up 2 bases; unmatched junction bases: 14. The germline CDR1 and CDR2 sequences are SEHNR and FQNEAQ (reference sequence). This CDR3 has 17 amino acids. Study-level results: Donors were chiefly white British, with a greater number of females, and clonal diversity was perhaps underestimated. The study reported that nearly half of spike-specific TCRs target unmutated variant regions. Baseline seropositives among AZD1222 recipients totaled only 5 to 7.

Comment on this clone: What it binds is not known.

Method: immunoSEQ multiplex PCR; TCRdb's copy keeps in-frame clones and lacks some. This sample yields 110,000 to 150,000 clones, of which about 92% are seen a single time; roughly an eighth belongs to the top ten. This material consisted of peripheral blood, taken after recovery from COVID-19. The chain employs TRBV7-9 and TRBJ2-5; 7 nucleotides line up with TRBD1. The receptor was derived from an adult who had recovered from COVID-19. The CDR3: CASSPQGGSIVQETQYF. CDR3 DNA: TGTGCCAGCAGCCCCCAAGGGGGCAGCATCGTTCAAGAGACCCAGTACTTC.